This T cell receptor (beta chain) was identified during a study of response to subunit inactivated influenza vaccine. TCRdb re-called the RT-PCR reads through MiXCR, storing one row per CDR3 protein. Counted here are roughly 570,000 distinct CDR3 sequences, approximately 12% occurring once; the ten biggest clones make up about 12%. This CDR3 has 15 amino acids. J was trimmed by 6 bases and V by 0 bases; bases with no gene match: 5. CDR1 and CDR2 from the germline V gene are SGHNT and YENEEA. The sequences come from PBMCs from blood, collected more than 35 days after vaccination. The chain recombines TRBV11-3 with TRBJ2-1, with TRBD1 identical over 7 bases. The receptor comes from a man in his fifties who received an inactivated influenza vaccine. The CDR3 coding sequence is TGTGCCAGCAGCTTAGATCTAAGACAGGGCAATGAGCAGTTCTTC. It yields the protein CASSLDLRQGNEQFF.